The rows below give T cell receptor beta chains drawn from one sample of a study of cytomegalovirus exposure and HLA in healthy donors. The protocol was immunoSEQ multiplex PCR, while the TCRdb copy is restricted to in-frame clones and leaves out a portion. The sample holds more than 85,000 clones, approximately 81% seen once. What was sequenced was PBMCs. The receptors shown here come from a male donor in good health and CMV-seropositive. The CDR3 runs from the conserved cysteine through the conserved F or W. D genes are given only for firm matches. Part of the rows lack a size; the others show once, few, many or a class for expanded clones.

few	TRBD1	TRBJ2-1	TRBV4-3	TGCGCCAGCAGCCAGGGCCGGACAGGGGTGCAGGATGAGCAGTTCTTC	CASSQGRTGVQDEQFF
-	-	TRBJ2-5	TRBV6-1	TGTGCCAGCAGTGAATACTTACAAGAGACCCAGTACTTC	CASSEYLQETQYF
once	-	TRBJ1-2	TRBV19	TGTGCCAGTAGTCCGATAGACAGAGTCTATGGCTACACCTTC	CASSPIDRVYGYTF
-	-	TRBJ1-2	TRBV19	TGTGCCAGTAGTATGGCGTCCGTGACATTCTTC	CASSMASVTFF
-	TRBD2	TRBJ2-3	TRBV6-4	TGTGCCAGCAGTGCCGGACTAGCCCCCTCAGATACGCAGTATTTT	CASSAGLAPSDTQYF
-	-	TRBJ1-4	TRBV5-6	TGTGCCAGCGCTCTAGGACTGAATAATGAAAAACTGTTTTTT	CASALGLNNEKLFF
-	TRBD1	TRBJ1-2	TRBV6-1	TGTGCCAGCATGACTCCGGGACAGGGCGTCTATGGCTACACCTTC	CASMTPGQGVYGYTF
-	TRBD1	TRBJ2-2	TRBV10-3	TGTGCCACGTCCGTGGGGACAGGGGCGGGGGACACCGGGGAGCTGTTTTTT	CATSVGTGAGDTGELFF
few	TRBD1	TRBJ1-4	TRBV6-1	TGTGCCAGCAGCCCCGGACAGGCAGAATCGGAAAAACTGTTTTTT	CASSPGQAESEKLFF
-	TRBD1	TRBJ1-4	TRBV19	TGTGCCAGTAGTAGTCCGGGACAGGGTAATGAAAAACTGTTTTTT	CASSSPGQGNEKLFF
few	-	TRBJ1-5	TRBV2	TGTGCCAGCACTAAGACAGAGCAGTATCAGCCCCAGCATTTT	CASTKTEQYQPQHF
-	-	TRBJ2-7	TRBV4-3	TGCGCCAGCAGCCACGACAGGGAGGTTTACTACGAGCAGTACTTC	CASSHDREVYYEQYF
few	TRBD1	TRBJ1-2	TRBV5-1	TGCGCCAGCAGCCAGACAGGGGCGGACTATGGCTACACCTTC	CASSQTGADYGYTF
-	-	TRBJ1-5	TRBV18	TGTGCCAGCTCACCGGGGCGCAATCAGCCCCAGCATTTT	CASSPGRNQPQHF
-	-	TRBJ1-1	TRBV5-4	TGTGCCAGCAGCTCTATTGACAGAGGGAACACTGAAGCTTTCTTT	CASSSIDRGNTEAFF
-	TRBD1	TRBJ1-2	TRBV30	TGTGCCTGTAGACGGGACAGAATAAACTATGGCTACACCTTC	CACRRDRINYGYTF
-	-	TRBJ1-5	TRBV19	TGTGCCAGTGAAATGGAATCGACAGGAGGTACGGGCAATCAGCCCCAGCATTTT	CASEMESTGGTGNQPQHF
-	TRBD2	TRBJ2-5	TRBV7-2	TGTGCCAGCAGCTCCCCGGGACTAGCGGGGGGATCAGAGACCCAGTACTTC	CASSSPGLAGGSETQYF
-	TRBD1	TRBJ1-3	TRBV15	TGTGCCACCGGGACAGGCTACTCTGGAAACACCATATATTTT	CATGTGYSGNTIYF
-	-	TRBJ2-7	TRBV11-2	TGTGCCAGCAGCTTAGTTGGCCCAGGCGAGCAGTACTTC	CASSLVGPGEQYF
-	-	TRBJ1-4	TRBV5-4	TGTGCCAGCAGCTTTTTCCAGGTTCAGGGTAATGAAAAACTGTTTTTT	CASSFFQVQGNEKLFF
-	-	TRBJ2-3	TRBV13	TGTGCCAGCAGCCTGGACAGCACCGATACGCAGTATTTT	CASSLDSTDTQYF
few	TRBD1	TRBJ1-4	TRBV4-1	TGCGCCAGCAGCCAAGGGACAGGGTTTGCACAACTCATTGATGAAAAACTGTTTTTT	CASSQGTGFAQLIDEKLFF